This passage covers 5 T cell receptor beta chains from one sample sequenced in a study of immune cell composition in non-small cell lung cancer. This table comes from immunoSEQ multiplex PCR, and its TCRdb copy is limited to in-frame clones, with some not included. The sample includes about 4,800 clones, about 80% of them seen just once. Material for sequencing was lung tumor tissue. These receptors all come from a human donor with non-small cell lung cancer.

The rearrangement links TRBV5-4 to TRBJ2-5; 9 nucleotides align to TRBD2. Germline V gene sequence: CDR1 SGHNT, CDR2 YYREEE (reference sequence). CDR3 length equals 16 residues. The J segment lost 2 bases and the V segment lost 4 bases, leaving 9 bases of the junction unmatched. CDR3 bases: TGTGCCAGCAGCGCGATCGGTAGCGGGGGACAAGAGACCCAGTACTTC. Amino acid sequence: CASSAIGSGGQETQYF.

Comments on this clone: Relative to the germline gene, one junction end is altered; a read error may explain this. DNA of the CDR3: TGTGCCATCAGTGAGTTAACGCGGGACAGCATCACCGGGGAGCTGTTTTTT. Protein product: CAISELTRDSITGELFF. The chain has TRBV6-1 and TRBJ2-2; weak D call: TRBD1 (7 bases). Germline V gene data show CDR1 as MNHNS and CDR2 as SASEGT. This CDR3 contains 17 residues.

The chain links TRBV9 to TRBJ2-3; D could derive from TRBD1 or TRBD2 (7 bases each). Germline V lookup: CDR1 SGDLS, CDR2 YYNGEE. This CDR3 has 17 residues. Trimming cost V 3 bases and J 6 bases, with 23 bases left between them. The CDR3 region is CASSAVPGGGPGDTQYF. In DNA form, the CDR3 reads TGTGCCAGCAGCGCAGTCCCAGGGGGGGGGCCCGGGGATACGCAGTATTTT.

The chain employs TRBV10-3 and TRBJ1-3; D is uncertain. Germline V CDR1 and CDR2: ENHRY, SYGVKD. This CDR3 region has 13 residues. The ends were cut back, 4 bases at V and 0 bases at J, with 4 bases in the middle. The CDR3 reads CAISGGSGNTIYF. Written as DNA, the CDR3 is TGTGCCATCAGTGGAGGCTCTGGAAACACCATATATTTT.

This chain joins TRBV28 and TRBJ1-3; D not certain. Trimming stripped 3 bases from V and 2 bases from J, with 11 bases between. The CDR3 has 15 residues. Germline CDR1 MDHEN, CDR2 SYDVKM. CDR3 DNA sequence: TGTGCCAGCAGTTTTACGTCCGGGGCTGGAAACACCATATATTTT. Translation: CASSFTSGAGNTIYF.